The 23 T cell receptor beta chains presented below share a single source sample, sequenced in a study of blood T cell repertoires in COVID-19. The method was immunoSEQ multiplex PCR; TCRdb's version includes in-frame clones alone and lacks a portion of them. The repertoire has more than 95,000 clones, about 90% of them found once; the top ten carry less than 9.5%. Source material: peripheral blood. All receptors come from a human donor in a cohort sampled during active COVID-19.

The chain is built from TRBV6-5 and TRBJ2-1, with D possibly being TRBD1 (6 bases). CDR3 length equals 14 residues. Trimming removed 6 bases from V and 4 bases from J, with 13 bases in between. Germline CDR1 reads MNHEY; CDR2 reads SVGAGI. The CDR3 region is CASRDSDRYNEQFF. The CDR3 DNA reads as TGTGCCAGCAGGGACTCTGACAGGTACAATGAGCAGTTCTTC.

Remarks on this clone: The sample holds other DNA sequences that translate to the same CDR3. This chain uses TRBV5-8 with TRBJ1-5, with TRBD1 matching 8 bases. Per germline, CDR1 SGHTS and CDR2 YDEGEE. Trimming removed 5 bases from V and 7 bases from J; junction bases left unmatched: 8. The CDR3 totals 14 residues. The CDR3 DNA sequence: TGTGCCAGCAGACTTGGACAGGGTGGACAGCCCCAGCATTTT. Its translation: CASRLGQGGQPQHF.

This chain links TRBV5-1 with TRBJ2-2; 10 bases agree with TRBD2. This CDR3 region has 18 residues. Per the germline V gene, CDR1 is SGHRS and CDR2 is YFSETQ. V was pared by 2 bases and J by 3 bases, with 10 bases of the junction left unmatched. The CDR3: CASSFTPISGRDTGELFF. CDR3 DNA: TGCGCCAGCAGCTTCACGCCCATAAGCGGGAGGGACACCGGGGAGCTGTTTTTT.

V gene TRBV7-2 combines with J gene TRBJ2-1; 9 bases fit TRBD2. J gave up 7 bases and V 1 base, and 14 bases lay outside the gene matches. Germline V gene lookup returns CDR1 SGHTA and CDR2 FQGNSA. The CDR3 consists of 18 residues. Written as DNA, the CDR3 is TGTGCCAGCAGCTTAGATCGGATCGGCGGGAGGGCCAGGAATGAGCAGTTCTTC. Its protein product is CASSLDRIGGRARNEQFF.

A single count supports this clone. As DNA, the CDR3 is TGTGCCAGCAGCCCGGGACATGGGGGATACCCTAACTATGGCTACACCTTC. It encodes CASSPGHGGYPNYGYTF. The chain recombines TRBV5-5 with TRBJ1-2; TRBD1 might be the D (6 bases). The germline CDR1 and CDR2 sequences are SGHKS and YYEKEE (reference sequence). The CDR3 sequence is 17 residues long. Deletions cut 4 bases from V and 0 bases from J, with 19 bases between.

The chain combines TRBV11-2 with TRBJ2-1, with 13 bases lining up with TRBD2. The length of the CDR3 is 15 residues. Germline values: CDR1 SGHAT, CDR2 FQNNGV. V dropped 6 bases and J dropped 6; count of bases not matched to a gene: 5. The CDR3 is CASSRLAGGSNEQFF. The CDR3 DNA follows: TGTGCCAGCAGTAGACTAGCGGGAGGCAGCAATGAGCAGTTCTTC.

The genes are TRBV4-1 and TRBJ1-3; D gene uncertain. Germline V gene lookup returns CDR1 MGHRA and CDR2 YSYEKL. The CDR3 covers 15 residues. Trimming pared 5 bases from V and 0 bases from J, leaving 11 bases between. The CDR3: CASSGMASSGNTIYF. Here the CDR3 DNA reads TGCGCCAGCAGCGGTATGGCTAGCTCTGGAAACACCATATATTTT.

For the CDR3, the DNA is TGTGCCAGCAGTTACAAGGCGGCGGTTAGCAATCAGCCCCAGCATTTT. Translated: CASSYKAAVSNQPQHF. V gene TRBV6-6 combines with J gene TRBJ1-5; D is undetermined. CDR3 length: 16 amino acids. V lost 2 bases, J lost 0 bases, and 11 bases lay in between. Germline-derived CDR1 and CDR2 are MNHNY and SVGAGI (reference sequence).

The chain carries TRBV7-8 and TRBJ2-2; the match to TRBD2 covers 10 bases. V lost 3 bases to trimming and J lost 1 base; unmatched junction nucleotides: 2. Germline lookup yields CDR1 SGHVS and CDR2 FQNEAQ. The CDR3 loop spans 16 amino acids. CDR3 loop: CASSLLAGGNTGELFF. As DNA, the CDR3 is TGTGCCAGCAGCTTGTTAGCGGGAGGGAACACCGGGGAGCTGTTTTTT.

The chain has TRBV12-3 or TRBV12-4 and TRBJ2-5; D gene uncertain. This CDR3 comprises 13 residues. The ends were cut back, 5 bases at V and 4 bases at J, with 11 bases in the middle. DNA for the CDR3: TGTGCCAGCAGTGACAACACGGTAGAGACCCAGTACTTC. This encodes CASSDNTVETQYF.

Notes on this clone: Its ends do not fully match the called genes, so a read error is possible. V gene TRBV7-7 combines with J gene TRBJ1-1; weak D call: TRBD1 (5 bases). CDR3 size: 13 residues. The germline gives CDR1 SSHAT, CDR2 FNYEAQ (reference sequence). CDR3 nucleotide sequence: TGTGCTAGCAGCTCGGGGGAGAACACTGAAGCTTTCTTT. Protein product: CASSSGENTEAFF.

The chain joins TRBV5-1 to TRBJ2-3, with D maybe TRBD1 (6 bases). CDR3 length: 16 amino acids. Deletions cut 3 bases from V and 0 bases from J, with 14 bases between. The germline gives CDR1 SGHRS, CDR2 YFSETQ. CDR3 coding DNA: TGCGCCAGCAGCTCCGGACAGCCATCTAGCACAGATACGCAGTATTTT. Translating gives CASSSGQPSSTDTQYF.

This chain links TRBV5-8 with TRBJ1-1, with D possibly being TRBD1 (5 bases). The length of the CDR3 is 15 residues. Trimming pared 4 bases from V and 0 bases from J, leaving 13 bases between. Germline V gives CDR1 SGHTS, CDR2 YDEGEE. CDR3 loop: CASSPRFRVNTEAFF. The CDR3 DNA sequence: TGTGCCAGCAGCCCCCGGTTCAGGGTGAACACTGAAGCTTTCTTT.

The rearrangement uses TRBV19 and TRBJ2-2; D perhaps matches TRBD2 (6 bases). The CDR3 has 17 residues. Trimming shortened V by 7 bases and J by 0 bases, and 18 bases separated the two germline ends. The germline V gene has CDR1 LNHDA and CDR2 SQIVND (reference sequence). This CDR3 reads CASTLGGRRANTGELFF. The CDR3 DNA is TGTGCCAGTACCTTGGGAGGACGTCGCGCGAACACCGGGGAGCTGTTTTTT.

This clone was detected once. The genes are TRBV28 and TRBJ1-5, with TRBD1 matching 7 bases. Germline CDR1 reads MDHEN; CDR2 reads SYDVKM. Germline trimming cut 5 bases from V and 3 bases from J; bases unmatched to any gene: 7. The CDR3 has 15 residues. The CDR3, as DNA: TGTGCCAGCAGTCAAGGGACAGCTAACAATCAGCCCCAGCATTTT. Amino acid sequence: CASSQGTANNQPQHF.

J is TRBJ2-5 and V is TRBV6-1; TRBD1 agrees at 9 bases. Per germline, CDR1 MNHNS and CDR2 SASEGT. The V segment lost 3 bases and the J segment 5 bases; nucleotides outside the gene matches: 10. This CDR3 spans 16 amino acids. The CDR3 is CASSEDGTGLRETQYF. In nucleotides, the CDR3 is TGTGCCAGCAGTGAGGATGGGACAGGGCTGCGCGAGACCCAGTACTTC.

The CDR3 region has the DNA TGCGCCAGCAAAACAGGGGGCTCTAACTATGGCTACACCTTC. This gives the protein CASKTGGSNYGYTF. This sequence joins TRBV5-1 and TRBJ1-2, with 9 bases identical to TRBD1. CDR3 length: 14 residues. CDR1 is SGHRS, CDR2 YFSETQ, per germline. The J segment lost 0 bases and the V segment lost 6 bases, leaving 3 bases of the junction unmatched.

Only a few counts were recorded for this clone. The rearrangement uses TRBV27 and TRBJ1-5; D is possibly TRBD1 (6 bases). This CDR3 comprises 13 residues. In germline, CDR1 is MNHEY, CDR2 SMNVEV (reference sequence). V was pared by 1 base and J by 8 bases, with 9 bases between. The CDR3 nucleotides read TGTGCCAGCAGTTTATTAGGGGGAAAGCCCCAGCATTTT. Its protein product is CASSLLGGKPQHF.

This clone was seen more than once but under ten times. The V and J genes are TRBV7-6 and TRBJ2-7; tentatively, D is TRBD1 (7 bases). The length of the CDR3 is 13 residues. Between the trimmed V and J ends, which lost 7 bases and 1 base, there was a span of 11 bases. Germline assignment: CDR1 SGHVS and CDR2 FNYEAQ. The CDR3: CASTAGQSYEQYF. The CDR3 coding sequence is TGTGCCAGCACCGCGGGACAGTCCTACGAGCAGTACTTC.

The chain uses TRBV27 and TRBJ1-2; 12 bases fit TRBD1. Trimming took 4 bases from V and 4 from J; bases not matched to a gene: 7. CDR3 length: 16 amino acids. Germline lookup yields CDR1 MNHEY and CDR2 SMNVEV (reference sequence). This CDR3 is CASSSGQGALGYGYTF. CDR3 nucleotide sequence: TGTGCCAGCAGTTCGGGACAGGGGGCTTTGGGCTATGGCTACACCTTC.

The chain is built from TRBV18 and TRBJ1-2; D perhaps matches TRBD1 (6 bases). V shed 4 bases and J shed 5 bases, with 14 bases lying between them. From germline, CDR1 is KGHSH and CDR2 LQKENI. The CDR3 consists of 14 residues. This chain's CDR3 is CASSQVDSKYGYTF. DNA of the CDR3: TGTGCCAGCTCACAAGTGGACAGCAAATATGGCTACACCTTC.

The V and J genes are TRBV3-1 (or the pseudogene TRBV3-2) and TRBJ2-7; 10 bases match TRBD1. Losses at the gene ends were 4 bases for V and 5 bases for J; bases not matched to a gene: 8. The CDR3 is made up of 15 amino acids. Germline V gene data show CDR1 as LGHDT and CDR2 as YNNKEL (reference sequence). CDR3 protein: CASSRPGQGIHEQYF. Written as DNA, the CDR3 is TGTGCCAGCAGCCGCCCGGGACAGGGGATCCACGAGCAGTACTTC.

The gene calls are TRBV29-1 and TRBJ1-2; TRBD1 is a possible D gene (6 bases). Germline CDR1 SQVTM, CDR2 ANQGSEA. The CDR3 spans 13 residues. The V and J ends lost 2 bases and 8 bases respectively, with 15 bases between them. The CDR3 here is CSVELGTRGGYTF. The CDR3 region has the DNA TGCAGCGTTGAATTGGGGACCAGGGGAGGCTACACCTTC. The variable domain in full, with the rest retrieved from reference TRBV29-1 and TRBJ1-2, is SAVISQKPSRDICQRGTSLTIQCQVDSQVTMMFWYRQQPGQSLTLIATANQGSEATYESGFVIDKFPISRPNLTFSTLTVSNMSPEDSSIYLCSVELGTRGGYTFGSGTRLTVV.